The 28 T cell receptor beta chains below all came from one sample that was sequenced in a study of CD8+ T cells in alopecia areata. Once RNA had been extracted, it was reverse transcribed into cDNA to act as the sequencing template. Measured with immunoSEQ multiplex PCR; TCRdb has only the in-frame clones, and not every one. Of about 110,000 clones in the sample, 55% to 60% were seen once. The sequenced material came from NKG2D-low CD8+ T cells sorted from blood. All receptors derive from a human donor with alopecia areata.

The chain recombines TRBV30 with TRBJ2-1; 9 bases align to TRBD2. The CDR3 runs to 14 residues. CDR1 is GTSNPN and CDR2 is SVGIG in the germline V gene (reference sequence). Trimming at V came to 4 bases and at J to 2 bases, leaving 3 bases not matched to a gene. Here the CDR3 DNA reads TGTGCCTGGACAAGACTAGCGGCCTACAATGAGCAGTTCTTC. Its protein product is CAWTRLAAYNEQFF.

The V and J genes are TRBV27 and TRBJ2-1; no clear D. Trimming removed 11 bases at V and 8 bases at J, with 16 bases between. The CDR3 contains 12 residues. Germline V lookup: CDR1 MNHEY, CDR2 SMNVEV (reference sequence). The CDR3 loop is CAYQNRPHEQFF. As DNA, the CDR3 is TGTGCCTATCAGAACCGTCCCCATGAGCAGTTCTTC.

The chain carries TRBV25-1 and TRBJ2-7; tentatively, D is TRBD1 (6 bases). The CDR3 extends over 12 amino acids. V was trimmed by 10 bases and J by 0 bases, leaving 10 bases between them. CDR1 and CDR2 (germline): MGHDK, SYGVNS. CDR3 nucleotide sequence: TGTGCCAACCGACAGGCCTCCTACGAGCAGTACTTC. Translation gives CANRQASYEQYF.

The rearrangement joins TRBV4-1 to TRBJ2-7; D tentatively reads TRBD1 or TRBD2 (5 bases each). V lost 3 bases and J lost 5, with 11 bases in between. The CDR3 is 13 residues long. Germline CDR1 and CDR2: MGHRA and YSYEKL. CDR3: CASSQGQGDEQYF. Written as DNA, the CDR3 is TGCGCCAGCAGCCAGGGCCAGGGAGACGAGCAGTACTTC.

This chain uses TRBV5-1 with TRBJ2-7, with 8 nucleotides matching TRBD1. This CDR3 spans 15 amino acids. CDR1 SGHRS and CDR2 YFSETQ come from the germline V gene. J gave up 0 bases and V 1 base, and 3 bases lay outside the gene matches. DNA of the CDR3: TGCGCCAGCAGCTTGTCAGGGGGCGCCTCCTACGAGCAGTACTTC. As protein: CASSLSGGASYEQYF.

The V and J genes are TRBV27 and TRBJ2-1; 9 nucleotides line up with TRBD2. The CDR3 has 16 amino acids. V was clipped by 10 bases and J by 9 bases; unmatched bases: 19. Germline V gene data show CDR1 as MNHEY and CDR2 as SMNVEV (reference sequence). CDR3 region: CATTLPPAGGPGEQFF. The CDR3 DNA reads as TGTGCCACCACACTCCCACCGGCGGGAGGGCCAGGTGAGCAGTTCTTC.

The chain employs TRBV5-6 and TRBJ2-3, with D possibly being TRBD1 or TRBD2 (6 bases each). The length of the CDR3 is 15 residues. Deletions cut 3 bases from V and 2 bases from J, with 13 bases between. Germline values: CDR1 SGHDT, CDR2 YYEEEE. DNA for the CDR3: TGTGCCAGCAGCTGGGGGCGGGGAGACACAGATACGCAGTATTTT. It encodes CASSWGRGDTDTQYF.

The chain recombines TRBV5-1 with TRBJ2-1, with 13 positions matching TRBD2. This CDR3 comprises 18 residues. V lost 2 bases to trimming and J lost 6 bases; unmatched junction nucleotides: 11. In germline, CDR1 is SGHRS, CDR2 YFSETQ. CDR3 amino acids: CASSFGPTSGRVGNEQFF. The CDR3 nucleotides read TGCGCCAGCAGCTTCGGCCCTACTAGCGGGAGGGTGGGCAATGAGCAGTTCTTC.

The rearrangement links TRBV7-9 to TRBJ1-1, with 7 bases that match TRBD1. The CDR3 runs to 14 residues. The V gene end was trimmed by 4 bases and the J gene end by 4 bases; junction bases not matched to a gene: 6. Germline V lookup: CDR1 SEHNR, CDR2 FQNEAQ (reference sequence). The chain's CDR3 is CASSYRGQTTEAFF. Written as DNA, the CDR3 is TGTGCCAGCAGCTACCGGGGACAGACCACTGAAGCTTTCTTT.

The gene calls are TRBV6-6 and TRBJ1-2; TRBD1 might be the D (5 bases). The CDR3 loop spans 11 amino acids. The germline V and J ends were trimmed by 5 bases and 7 bases, with 8 bases remaining between them. Per germline, CDR1 MNHNY and CDR2 SVGAGI (reference sequence). Here the CDR3 DNA reads TGTGCCAGCAGTCCCGGGGGTGGCTACACCTTC. Its protein is CASSPGGGYTF.

The chain recombines TRBV5-1 with TRBJ1-1, with D perhaps matching TRBD1 (5 bases). Trimming left V 0 bases short and J 5 bases short, with 11 bases between. The CDR3 has 14 residues. The germline V gene has CDR1 SGHRS and CDR2 YFSETQ. CDR3: CASSLGQGITEAFF. The CDR3 DNA sequence: TGCGCCAGCAGCTTGGGGCAGGGTATTACTGAAGCTTTCTTT.

For the CDR3, the DNA is TGTGCCAGCAGCCTCGCGGGGGAGCAGTACTTC. Its protein is CASSLAGEQYF. The chain recombines TRBV14 with TRBJ2-7, with D tentatively TRBD2 (6 bases). CDR3 length: 11 amino acids. Germline V gives CDR1 SGHDN, CDR2 FVKESK. V was pared by 4 bases and J by 7 bases, with 8 bases between.

The genes are TRBV28 and TRBJ2-1, with a weak D call TRBD1 (6 bases). Germline assignment: CDR1 MDHEN and CDR2 SYDVKM. Trimming cost V 3 bases and J 9 bases, with 12 bases left between them. This CDR3 has 13 residues. CDR3 sequence reads: CASSFQGGSEQFF. The CDR3 coding sequence is TGTGCCAGCAGTTTTCAAGGGGGATCTGAGCAGTTCTTC.

This clone was counted only a few times. The V gene is TRBV5-1, the J gene TRBJ2-1, with a tentative D call TRBD1 (6 bases). The V and J ends lost 7 bases and 0 bases respectively, with 14 bases between them. Germline CDR1 and CDR2: SGHRS and YFSETQ. The CDR3 covers 15 residues. This CDR3 is CASLGAGISYNEQFF. CDR3 nucleotides: TGCGCCAGCCTGGGGGCGGGTATCTCCTACAATGAGCAGTTCTTC.

The V gene is TRBV13, the J gene TRBJ2-1, with D unclear. V was shortened by 4 bases and J by 8 bases, with 15 bases between the two germline ends. Germline V lookup: CDR1 PRHDT, CDR2 FYEKMQ (reference sequence). CDR3 length: 14 residues. DNA of the CDR3: TGTGCCAGCAGCTATAACAATGGTTTCGATGAGCAGTTCTTC. This encodes CASSYNNGFDEQFF.

The genes are TRBV5-1 and TRBJ1-1; D unresolved. Per germline, CDR1 SGHRS and CDR2 YFSETQ. With 7 bases removed from V and 1 base from J, the gap between germline ends came to 5 bases. This CDR3 has 11 amino acids. The CDR3: CASAGNTEAFF. The CDR3 coding sequence is TGCGCCAGCGCGGGGAACACTGAAGCTTTCTTT.

The chain combines TRBV23-1 with TRBJ2-1, with 12 bases identical to TRBD2. TRBV23-1 is annotated as an ORF whose role is uncertain. CDR3 length: 20 amino acids. Unmatched junction bases numbered 10, after V lost 0 bases and J lost 1 base. The CDR3 nucleotides are TGCGCCAGCAGTCAATCGAAGACTAGCGGGAGTTGGGGGTCCTACAATGAGCAGTTCTTC. Translation gives CASSQSKTSGSWGSYNEQFF.

This clone has a single count. V gene TRBV25-1 combines with J gene TRBJ1-1, with D tentatively TRBD1 (6 bases). From germline, CDR1 is MGHDK and CDR2 SYGVNS. The CDR3 is made up of 14 amino acids. V was trimmed by 3 bases and J by 3 bases, leaving 11 bases between them. CDR3 protein: CASSEFAGDTEAFF. The CDR3, as DNA: TGTGCCAGCAGTGAGTTTGCAGGGGACACTGAAGCTTTCTTT. Filled out from reference TRBV25-1 and TRBJ1-1, the complete variable domain reads EADIYQTPRYLVIGTGKKITLECSQTMGHDKMYWYQQDPGMELHLIHYSYGVNSTEKGDLSSESTVSRIRTEHFPLTLESARPSHTSQYLCASSEFAGDTEAFFGQGTRLTVV.

The chain carries TRBV2 and TRBJ2-3, with TRBD2 as a possible D gene (6 bases). Germline V gene lookup returns CDR1 SNHLY and CDR2 FYNNEI. This CDR3 spans 17 amino acids. V was pared by 8 bases and J by 4 bases, with 25 bases between. The CDR3 sequence is CASLLHTGSLRADTQYF. DNA of the CDR3: TGTGCCAGCCTACTTCATACCGGGAGCCTTCGCGCAGATACGCAGTATTTT. Drawing the rest from reference TRBV2 and TRBJ2-3, the complete variable domain is EPEVTQTPSHQVTQMGQEVILRCVPISNHLYFYWYRQILGQKVEFLVSFYNNEISEKSEIFDDQFSVERPDGSNFTLKIRSTKLEDSAMYFCASLLHTGSLRADTQYFGPGTRLTVL.

J is TRBJ2-4 and V is TRBV27; D call uncertain. This CDR3 is built from 13 residues. Germline V gene data show CDR1 as MNHEY and CDR2 as SMNVEV (reference sequence). The V and J ends lost 0 bases and 7 bases respectively, with 7 bases between them. CDR3 nucleotides: TGTGCCAGCAGTTTATCGATTGGGAACATTCAGTACTTC. It encodes CASSLSIGNIQYF.

Only one count was recorded for this clone. This sequence joins TRBV13 and TRBJ2-1; no definite D call. Per the germline V gene, CDR1 is PRHDT and CDR2 is FYEKMQ (reference sequence). Trimming cost V 2 bases and J 9 bases, with 8 bases left between them. The CDR3 contains 12 residues. The CDR3 sequence: CASSLQPGEQFF. Here the CDR3 DNA reads TGTGCCAGCAGCTTACAACCCGGTGAGCAGTTCTTC.

This clone has only a few counts. The chain carries TRBV7-6 and TRBJ2-5; D could derive from TRBD1 or TRBD2 (5 bases each). The CDR3 covers 15 residues. Trimming removed 5 bases from V and 1 base from J, with 14 bases in between. Per the germline V gene, CDR1 is SGHVS and CDR2 is FNYEAQ. The CDR3 loop is CASSPYPGTQETQYF. The DNA for the CDR3 is TGTGCCAGCAGCCCGTATCCCGGGACCCAAGAGACCCAGTACTTC.

This clone has just a few counts. This sequence joins TRBV9 and TRBJ2-1; the D gene could be TRBD1 or TRBD2 (5 bases each). The CDR3 has 14 amino acids. Looked up from germline, CDR1 is SGDLS and CDR2 is YYNGEE. Trimming removed 4 bases from V and 10 bases from J, with 18 bases in between. The CDR3 here is CASSLGVASGEQFF. The CDR3 DNA sequence: TGTGCCAGCAGCTTGGGGGTAGCTTCGGGGGAGCAGTTCTTC. Complete variable domain (other parts from reference TRBV9 and TRBJ2-1): DSGVTQTPKHLITATGQRVTLRCSPRSGDLSVYWYQQSLDQGLQFLIQYYNGEERAKGNILERFSAQQFPDLHSELNLSSLELGDSALYFCASSLGVASGEQFFGPGTRLTVL.

V and J are TRBV27 and TRBJ2-7; D may correspond to TRBD1 or TRBD2 (5 bases each). The germline V gene has CDR1 MNHEY and CDR2 SMNVEV (reference sequence). The CDR3 extends over 15 amino acids. V lost 5 bases to trimming and J lost 4 bases, with 18 bases between them. The CDR3 here is CASSMTGTKIYEQYF. The DNA for the CDR3 is TGTGCCAGCAGTATGACCGGGACGAAGATATACGAGCAGTACTTC.

This clone was recorded a few times. The genes are TRBV5-4 and TRBJ2-7; 8 positions match TRBD2. Germline V CDR1 and CDR2: SGHNT, YYREEE (reference sequence). The CDR3 length is 15 residues. V lost 2 bases, J lost 0 bases, and 4 bases stayed unmatched. The CDR3 here is CASSLAGTSSYEQYF. For the CDR3, the DNA is TGTGCCAGCAGCTTAGCTGGGACTAGCTCCTACGAGCAGTACTTC.

In DNA form, the CDR3 reads TGTGCCAGCAGGACGGGACAGAACACAGATACGCAGTATTTT. This codes for CASRTGQNTDTQYF. The V and J genes are TRBV27 and TRBJ2-3, with TRBD1 identical over 7 bases. This CDR3 is built from 14 residues. V trimming: 6 bases; J trimming: 2 bases; junction bases outside the gene matches: 5. Germline CDR1 and CDR2: MNHEY and SMNVEV (reference sequence).

V and J are TRBV19 and TRBJ2-7; D remains unclear. Germline CDR1 is LNHDA and CDR2 is SQIVND (reference sequence). Trimming pared 5 bases from V and 1 base from J, leaving 24 bases between. The CDR3 has 18 amino acids. This CDR3 is CASSAVGLDTLRSYEQYF. The CDR3 DNA sequence: TGTGCCAGTAGTGCGGTAGGGTTAGATACGCTTCGGTCCTACGAGCAGTACTTC.

This chain connects TRBV6-5 to TRBJ2-1, with 9 bases lining up with TRBD2. The CDR3 covers 14 residues. The germline CDR1 and CDR2 sequences are MNHEY and SVGAGI. Unmatched junction bases numbered 4, after V lost 2 bases and J lost 8 bases. This CDR3 is CASSYAGLADEQFF. The CDR3 DNA is TGTGCCAGCAGTTACGCGGGACTAGCCGATGAGCAGTTCTTC.